The 10 T cell receptor beta chains below come from one sample, sequenced in a study of vaccination effects on CD4 cells after COVID-19. Before sequencing took place, the ViraFEST assay used viral peptide pools to expand antigen-specific CD4+ T cells. Cultured cells yielded isolated CD4+ T cells after around 9 days. The person had a PCR-confirmed SARS-CoV-2 infection during March to December 2020. Here immunoSEQ multiplex PCR was the method, and the copy in TCRdb shows in-frame clones only, minus some. The table includes tens of thousands of clones, about 77% detected once. Antigens for these TCRs are unknown. Sequenced here: CD4+ T cells from PBMCs cultured with HIV peptides, sampled before COVID-19 vaccination. Subset indicated: HIV-1 Nef peptide pool negative control/reference culture. Source of these receptors: a human donor who had a prior SARS-CoV-2 infection.

The sample holds a few counts of this clone. The chain couples TRBV7-3 to TRBJ1-1; 9 bases are shared with TRBD1. This CDR3 spans 13 amino acids. CDR1 SGHTA and CDR2 FQGTGA come from the germline V gene. The trim removed 5 bases at V and 5 bases at J, leaving 3 bases unmatched. CDR3 region: CASSSGQGTEAFF. For the CDR3, the DNA is TGTGCCAGCAGCAGCGGACAGGGGACTGAAGCTTTCTTT. The whole variable domain, remainder taken from reference TRBV7-3 and TRBJ1-1, is GAGVSQTPSNKVTEKGKYVELRCDPISGHTALYWYRQSLGQGPEFLIYFQGTGAADDSGLPNDRFFAVRPEGSVSTLKIQRTERGDSAVYLCASSSGQGTEAFFGQGTRLTVV.

V is TRBV30 and J is TRBJ1-1; 8 bases are a match to TRBD1. The V segment lost 6 bases and the J segment 10 bases; nucleotides outside the gene matches: 7. The germline V gene has CDR1 GTSNPN and CDR2 SVGIG (reference sequence). The CDR3 has 11 amino acids. The CDR3 bases are TGTGCCTGCGGTTCCGGGACAGGAGCTTTCTTT. Its protein is CACGSGTGAFF.

The chain combines TRBV10-3 with TRBJ1-1, with no clear D. Germline V lookup: CDR1 ENHRY, CDR2 SYGVKD. Trimming removed 4 bases from V and 1 base from J, with 10 bases in between. CDR3 length equals 14 residues. The DNA of the CDR3 is TGTGCCATCAGTGTAGGTGCTGAGAACACTGAAGCTTTCTTT. It codes for CAISVGAENTEAFF.

The V gene is TRBV6-5, the J gene TRBJ1-5; possible D gene TRBD1, 6 bases. CDR3 length equals 14 residues. Germline-derived CDR1 and CDR2 are MNHEY and SVGAGI. V lost 6 bases to trimming and J lost 1 base, with 10 bases between them. DNA of the CDR3: TGTGCCAGCAGCGGTGGGGGCAGCAATCAGCCCCAGCATTTT. It yields the protein CASSGGGSNQPQHF.

There are a few counts of this clone. As DNA, the CDR3 is TGTGCCAGCAGCTTAGCGTCCGGGCTACAAAAGCAGTTCTTC. It yields the protein CASSLASGLQKQFF. This chain links TRBV7-9 with TRBJ2-1; D is undetermined. Germline V gene data show CDR1 as SEHNR and CDR2 as FQNEAQ (reference sequence). V gave up 0 bases and J gave up 11 bases, with 14 bases separating them. The CDR3 has 14 residues. Full variable domain (rest looked up from reference TRBV7-9 and TRBJ2-1): DTGVSQNPRHKITKRGQNVTFRCDPISEHNRLYWYRQTLGQGPEFLTYFQNEAQLEKSRLLSDRFSAERPKGSFSTLEIQRTEQGDSAMYLCASSLASGLQKQFFGPGTRLTVL.

The V gene is TRBV27, the J gene TRBJ2-7, with TRBD2 matching 7 bases. This CDR3 has 14 amino acids. Germline loops: CDR1 MNHEY, CDR2 SMNVEV (reference sequence). Losses at the gene ends were 5 bases for V and 4 bases for J; bases not matched to a gene: 8. The CDR3 spells CASSPSGGYYEQYF. The DNA of the CDR3 is TGTGCCAGCAGTCCCTCGGGGGGATATTACGAGCAGTACTTC.

The rearrangement links TRBV30 to TRBJ2-5, with D possibly being TRBD2 (5 bases). The ends were cut back, 2 bases at V and 7 bases at J, with 11 bases in the middle. This CDR3 comprises 12 residues. Per germline, CDR1 GTSNPN and CDR2 SVGIG (reference sequence). The CDR3 DNA is TGTGCCTGGAGTCCGGAAGGAGGGACCCAGTACTTC. Its protein product is CAWSPEGGTQYF.

The chain joins TRBV3-1 (or the pseudogene TRBV3-2) to TRBJ1-5; maybe TRBD1 (5 bases). In germline, CDR1 is LGHDT, CDR2 YNNKEL (reference sequence). There are 12 residues in the CDR3. With 4 bases removed from V and 5 bases from J, the gap between germline ends came to 6 bases. The CDR3 loop reads CASSLRDQPQHF. The CDR3 region has the DNA TGTGCCAGCAGCCTCAGGGATCAGCCCCAGCATTTT.

The chain carries TRBV10-1 and TRBJ2-7; 8 bases fit TRBD2. Germline CDR1 WNHNN, CDR2 SYGVQD (reference sequence). V gave up 2 bases and J gave up 7 bases; unmatched junction bases: 10. The CDR3 is 15 amino acids. This chain's CDR3 is CASSEGRGGLWEQYF. The CDR3 DNA is TGCGCCAGCAGTGAGGGCCGGGGGGGCCTATGGGAGCAGTACTTC.

CDR3 sequence: CAIRGQESNQPQHF. The CDR3 nucleotides read TGTGCCATCAGGGGACAGGAAAGCAATCAGCCCCAGCATTTT. The rearrangement links TRBV10-3 to TRBJ1-5; 8 nucleotides line up with TRBD1. With V trimmed by 6 bases and J by 1 base, 2 bases remained unmatched. The CDR3 runs to 14 residues. Germline CDR1 is ENHRY and CDR2 is SYGVKD.